Shown below are 20 T cell receptor beta chains from a single sample sequenced in a study. From the reads, TCRdb called clonotypes with MiXCR, one entry per CDR3 protein. The sample holds 6,500 to 8,500 distinct CDR3 sequences, roughly 32% seen once. Sequenced material: blood. The receptors derive from a human donor.

By sample share, this clonotype is medium-sized. This sequence joins TRBV10-3 and TRBJ2-1; D is unclear. With 0 bases removed from V and 10 bases from J, the gap between germline ends came to 7 bases. This CDR3 has 12 residues. In germline, CDR1 is ENHRY, CDR2 SYGVKD. In DNA form, the CDR3 reads TGTGCCATCAGTGAGTCCTCTAGAGAGCAGTTCTTC. This gives the protein CAISESSREQFF.

In its sample, this clonotype ranks as medium-sized. The J gene is TRBJ2-3, the V gene TRBV29-1; D is ambiguous. V was pared by 6 bases and J by 6 bases, with 13 bases between. The CDR3 runs to 12 residues. Germline CDR1 and CDR2: SQVTM and ANQGSEA. Here the CDR3 reads CSVATVGDTQYF. CDR3 nucleotides: TGCAGCGTCGCTACAGTGGGGGATACGCAGTATTTT.

By sample share, this clonotype is medium-sized. The chain employs TRBV20-1 and TRBJ2-3, with D perhaps matching TRBD2 (5 bases). Germline V gene sequence: CDR1 DFQATT, CDR2 SNEGSKA (reference sequence). This CDR3 spans 13 amino acids. The CDR3 spells CSPEGVGTDTQYF. The CDR3 coding sequence is TGCAGCCCAGAGGGAGTGGGCACAGATACGCAGTATTTT.

Comment on this clonotype: A much larger clone differs from this one at a single base, so this may be a read error. This chain joins TRBV18 and TRBJ1-1; 10 nucleotides align to TRBD1. The CDR3 totals 14 residues. Germline trimming cut 0 bases from V and 5 bases from J; bases unmatched to any gene: 0. The germline CDR1 and CDR2 sequences are KGHSH and LQKENI. For the CDR3, the DNA is TGTGCCAGCTCACCACCGGGACAGGGGACTGAAGCTTTCTTT. This encodes CASSPPGQGTEAFF. Combining the CDR3 with reference TRBV18 and TRBJ1-1 gives the whole variable domain NAGVMQNPRHLVRRRGQEARLRCSPMKGHSHVYWYRQLPEEGLKFMVYLQKENIIDESGMPKERFSAEFPKEGPSILRIQQVVRGDSAAYFCASSPPGQGTEAFFGQGTRLTVV.

By sample fraction, this clonotype is medium-sized. This chain links TRBV18 with TRBJ1-2; 8 nucleotides align to TRBD1. Unmatched junction bases numbered 11, after V lost 2 bases and J lost 12 bases. Germline CDR1 and CDR2: KGHSH and LQKENI. The CDR3 runs to 14 residues. CDR3 protein: CASSPVKGQGVNTF. Written as DNA, the CDR3 is TGTGCCAGCTCACCAGTGAAAGGACAGGGAGTTAACACCTTC.

The chain's CDR3 is CSAPGGEKGAEAFF. The CDR3 DNA follows: TGCAGCGCCCCGGGGGGGGAAAAGGGGGCTGAAGCTTTCTTT. This sequence joins TRBV29-1 and TRBJ1-1, with D possibly being TRBD1 (6 bases). Germline loops: CDR1 SQVTM, CDR2 ANQGSEA. The CDR3 spans 14 residues. With 7 bases removed from V and 6 bases from J, the gap between germline ends came to 21 bases.

V and J are TRBV10-3 and TRBJ1-5; no reliable D call. This CDR3 has 11 amino acids. The germline V and J ends were trimmed by 3 bases and 14 bases, with 11 bases remaining between them. CDR1 is ENHRY and CDR2 is SYGVKD in the germline V gene. CDR3 sequence reads: CAISDVVDEHF. Here the CDR3 DNA reads TGTGCCATCAGTGACGTCGTGGATGAGCATTTT.

This clonotype was seen only a few times. This chain joins TRBV20-1 and TRBJ2-2; possibly TRBD2 for D (6 bases). V was pared by 0 bases and J by 1 base, with 9 bases between. This CDR3 comprises 15 residues. Germline CDR1 DFQATT, CDR2 SNEGSKA (reference sequence). The CDR3 loop is CSARDGRQNTGELFF. Written as DNA, the CDR3 is TGCAGTGCTAGAGATGGGAGGCAGAACACCGGGGAGCTGTTTTTT.

This clonotype is judged large (0.1 to 1%). J is TRBJ2-5 and V is TRBV20-1; a possible D gene is TRBD1 (6 bases). Trimming shortened V by 5 bases and J by 3 bases, and 10 bases separated the two germline ends. CDR3 length equals 12 residues. The germline V gene encodes CDR1 DFQATT and CDR2 SNEGSKA (reference sequence). Written as DNA, the CDR3 is TGCAGTGCTCTGAGGGGGAAAGAGACCCAGTACTTC. Translation: CSALRGKETQYF.

This clonotype appeared many times. The chain employs TRBV29-1 and TRBJ2-5; possible D gene TRBD2, 6 bases. The germline V and J ends were trimmed by 3 bases and 5 bases, with 13 bases remaining between them. Looked up from germline, CDR1 is SQVTM and CDR2 is ANQGSEA. The CDR3 length is 13 residues. CDR3 bases: TGCAGCGTTGATGCGGGGTCGGGGGAGACCCAGTACTTC. Amino acid sequence: CSVDAGSGETQYF.

This rearrangement joins TRBV18 to TRBJ2-1, with D perhaps TRBD1 or TRBD2 (6 bases each). V was trimmed by 5 bases and J by 3 bases, leaving 14 bases between them. Germline V gene data show CDR1 as KGHSH and CDR2 as LQKENI. The CDR3 extends over 15 amino acids. CDR3 nucleotide sequence: TGTGCCAGCTCATCTTACAGGGAGGACTACAATGAGCAGTTCTTC. It yields the protein CASSSYREDYNEQFF.

The genes are TRBV29-1 and TRBJ2-3; D unresolved. Germline V gene data show CDR1 as SQVTM and CDR2 as ANQGSEA. Trimming left V 4 bases short and J 0 bases short, with 14 bases between. The CDR3 has 15 residues. The CDR3 DNA is TGCAGCGTTGTCACAGCCATTACTAGCACAGATACGCAGTATTTT. As protein: CSVVTAITSTDTQYF.

In its sample, this clonotype was seen many times. DNA for the CDR3: TGTGCCAGCAGGAATGACAGGATCGATGAAGCTTTCTTT. Its protein product is CASRNDRIDEAFF. V is TRBV7-3 and J is TRBJ1-1, with a tentative D call TRBD1 (6 bases). Deletions cut 6 bases from V and 7 bases from J, with 15 bases between. CDR1 is SGHTA, CDR2 FQGTGA, per germline. This CDR3 has 13 residues.

This clonotype qualifies as medium-sized (0.01 to 0.1%). This chain links TRBV4-2 with TRBJ2-7; D remains unclear. Germline CDR1 and CDR2: LGHNA and YNFKEQ. V lost 0 bases and J 0 bases, leaving 12 bases between the germline ends. CDR3 length equals 16 residues. The DNA for the CDR3 is TGTGCCAGCAGCCAAGATAGTGAGGTGCCCTCCTACGAGCAGTACTTC. Its protein product is CASSQDSEVPSYEQYF.

This clonotype was seen many times. The chain is built from TRBV4-2 and TRBJ1-2, with D perhaps matching TRBD1 (5 bases). The V gene lost 0 bases and the J gene lost 8 bases, with 13 bases spanning the gap. Germline-derived CDR1 and CDR2 are LGHNA and YNFKEQ. The CDR3 is 14 residues long. CDR3 nucleotides: TGTGCCAGCAGCCAAGAGAGTCAGGGCGCCGGCTACACCTTC. This sequence encodes CASSQESQGAGYTF.

By frequency in the sample, this clonotype is medium-sized. The chain carries TRBV6-2 or TRBV6-3 and TRBJ2-7, with D perhaps being TRBD1 or TRBD2 (5 bases each). The V gene's germline CDR1 is MNHEY and CDR2 SVGEGT. V was clipped by 8 bases and J by 3 bases, with 14 bases between them. This CDR3 has 13 amino acids. The CDR3 loop is CASGRRDHYEQYF. The CDR3 nucleotides read TGTGCCAGCGGTCGCCGGGACCACTACGAGCAGTACTTC.

The rearrangement uses TRBV12-3 or TRBV12-4 and TRBJ2-7, with D perhaps TRBD1 (5 bases). This CDR3 comprises 11 residues. Between the trimmed V and J ends, which lost 6 bases and 12 bases, there was a span of 15 bases. CDR3 loop: CASSSKGKGYF. CDR3 coding DNA: TGTGCCAGCAGCTCCAAGGGGAAGGGGTACTTC.

Relative to its sample, this clonotype is medium-sized. The chain is built from TRBV18 and TRBJ2-7; 8 bases agree with TRBD2. Trimming removed 1 base from V and 5 bases from J; junction bases left unmatched: 4. CDR3 length equals 14 residues. Germline values: CDR1 KGHSH, CDR2 LQKENI. CDR3 protein: CASSPQREPNEQYF. The CDR3 nucleotides read TGTGCCAGCTCACCACAGCGGGAGCCCAACGAGCAGTACTTC.

Here the CDR3 reads CSSSSSISGRHGGTYEQYF. CDR3 in DNA: TGCAGTAGCAGCAGTTCGATAAGCGGCCGCCATGGAGGGACCTACGAGCAGTACTTC. The chain combines TRBV20-1 with TRBJ2-7, with D possibly being TRBD2 (6 bases). Trimming pared 8 bases from V and 2 bases from J, leaving 34 bases between. Germline CDR1 reads DFQATT; CDR2 reads SNEGSKA (reference sequence). This CDR3 region has 19 residues.

CDR3 residues: CSVVGVQSSTEAFF. CDR3 sequence (DNA): TGCAGCGTTGTGGGGGTCCAGAGTTCCACTGAAGCTTTCTTT. The chain links TRBV29-1 to TRBJ1-1; possibly TRBD1 for D (5 bases). CDR1 and CDR2 from the germline V gene are SQVTM and ANQGSEA. Between the trimmed V and J ends, which lost 4 bases and 4 bases, there was a span of 16 bases. This CDR3 region has 14 residues.